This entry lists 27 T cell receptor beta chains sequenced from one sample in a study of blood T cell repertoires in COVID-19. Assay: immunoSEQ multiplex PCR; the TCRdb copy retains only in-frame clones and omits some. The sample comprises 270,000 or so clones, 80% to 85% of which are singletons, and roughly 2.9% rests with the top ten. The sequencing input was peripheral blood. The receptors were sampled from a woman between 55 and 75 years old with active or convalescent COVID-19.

CDR3 region: CASSFGREPMNTEAFF. The DNA of the CDR3 is TGTGCCAGCAGCTTCGGAAGGGAGCCGATGAACACTGAAGCTTTCTTT. J is TRBJ1-1 and V is TRBV7-9; D is uncertain. Germline V gene sequence: CDR1 SEHNR, CDR2 FQNEAQ (reference sequence). The length of the CDR3 is 16 residues. V shed 3 bases and J shed 0 bases, with 14 bases lying between them. Together with reference TRBV7-9 and TRBJ1-1, the CDR3 gives the full variable domain: DTGVSQNPRHKITKRGQNVTFRCDPISEHNRLYWYRQTLGQGPEFLTYFQNEAQLEKSRLLSDRFSAERPKGSFSTLEIQRTEQGDSAMYLCASSFGREPMNTEAFFGQGTRLTVV.

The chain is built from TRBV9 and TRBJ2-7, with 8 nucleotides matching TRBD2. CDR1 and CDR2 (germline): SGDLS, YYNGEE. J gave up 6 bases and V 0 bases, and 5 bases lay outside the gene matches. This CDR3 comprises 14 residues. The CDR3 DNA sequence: TGTGCCAGCAGCGTAGAGGGACTAGGATCCGAGCAGTACTTC. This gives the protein CASSVEGLGSEQYF.

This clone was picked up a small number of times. The CDR3: CASSKQGNEQFF. CDR3 sequence (DNA): TGTGCCAGCAGTAAGCAGGGAAATGAGCAGTTCTTC. This chain uses TRBV6-2 or TRBV6-3 with TRBJ2-1; weak D call: TRBD1 (5 bases). Germline lookup yields CDR1 MNHEY and CDR2 SVGEGT. Trimming shortened V by 5 bases and J by 7 bases, and 9 bases separated the two germline ends. The CDR3 runs 12 residues.

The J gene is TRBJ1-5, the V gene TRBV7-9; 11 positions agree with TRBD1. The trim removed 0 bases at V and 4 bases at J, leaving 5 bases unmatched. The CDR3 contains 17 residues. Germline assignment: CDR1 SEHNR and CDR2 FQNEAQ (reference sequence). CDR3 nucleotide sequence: TGTGCCAGCAGCTTAGCGGGACAGGGGGTACGAAATCAGCCCCAGCATTTT. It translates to CASSLAGQGVRNQPQHF.

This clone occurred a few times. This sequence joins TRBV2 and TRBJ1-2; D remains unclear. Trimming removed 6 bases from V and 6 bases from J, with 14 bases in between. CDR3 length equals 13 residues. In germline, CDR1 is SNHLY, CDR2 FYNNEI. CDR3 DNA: TGTGCCAGCAGCCCCGGAGAATCCAATGGCTACACCTTC. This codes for CASSPGESNGYTF.

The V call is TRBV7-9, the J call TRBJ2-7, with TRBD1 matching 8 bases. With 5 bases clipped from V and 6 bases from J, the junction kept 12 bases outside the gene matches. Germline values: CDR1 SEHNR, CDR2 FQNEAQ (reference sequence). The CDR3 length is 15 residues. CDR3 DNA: TGTGCCAGCAGCAAAGAGAGGACAGGGAATCGCGAGCAGTACTTC. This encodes CASSKERTGNREQYF.

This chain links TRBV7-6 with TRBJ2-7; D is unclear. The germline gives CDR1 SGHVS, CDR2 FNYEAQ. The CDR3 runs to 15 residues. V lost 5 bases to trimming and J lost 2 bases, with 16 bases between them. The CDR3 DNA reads TGTGCCAGCAGCAAAGGCCGGAGTCTTACCTACGAGCAGTACTTC. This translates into CASSKGRSLTYEQYF. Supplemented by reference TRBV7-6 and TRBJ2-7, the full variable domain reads GAGVSQSPRYKVTKRGQDVALRCDPISGHVSLYWYRQALGQGPEFLTYFNYEAQQDKSGLPNDRFSAERPEGSISTLTIQRTEQRDSAMYRCASSKGRSLTYEQYFGPGTRLTVT.

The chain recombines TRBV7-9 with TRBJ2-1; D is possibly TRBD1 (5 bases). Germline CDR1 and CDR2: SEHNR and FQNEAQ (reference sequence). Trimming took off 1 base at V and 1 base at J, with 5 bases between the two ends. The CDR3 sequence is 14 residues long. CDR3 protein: CASSLDRSYNEQFF. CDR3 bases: TGTGCCAGCAGCTTAGACAGGTCCTACAATGAGCAGTTCTTC.

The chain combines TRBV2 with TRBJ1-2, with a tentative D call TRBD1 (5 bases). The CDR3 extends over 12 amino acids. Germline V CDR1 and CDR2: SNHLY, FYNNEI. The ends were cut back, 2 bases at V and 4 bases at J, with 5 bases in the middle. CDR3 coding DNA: TGTGCCAGCAGTGAACAGGGCTATGGCTACACCTTC. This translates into CASSEQGYGYTF.

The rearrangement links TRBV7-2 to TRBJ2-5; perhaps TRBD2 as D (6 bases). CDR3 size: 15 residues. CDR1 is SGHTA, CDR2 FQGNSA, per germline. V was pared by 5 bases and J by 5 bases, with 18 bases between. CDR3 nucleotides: TGTGCCAGCAGCCCCCGGGAGAAATCCGACGAGACCCAGTACTTC. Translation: CASSPREKSDETQYF.

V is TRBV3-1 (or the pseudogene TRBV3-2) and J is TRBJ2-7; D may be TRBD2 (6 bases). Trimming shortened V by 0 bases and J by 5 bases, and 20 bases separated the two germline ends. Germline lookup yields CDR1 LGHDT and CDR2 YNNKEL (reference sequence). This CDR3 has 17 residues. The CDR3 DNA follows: TGTGCCAGCAGCCAAGATGTACGTCGACTAGGGGTCCACGAGCAGTACTTC. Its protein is CASSQDVRRLGVHEQYF.

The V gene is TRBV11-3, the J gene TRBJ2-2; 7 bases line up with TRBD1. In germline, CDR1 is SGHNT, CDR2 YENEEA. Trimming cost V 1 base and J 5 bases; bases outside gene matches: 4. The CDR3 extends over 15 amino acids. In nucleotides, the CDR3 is TGTGCCAGCAGCTTAGGTGGGACAGTGACCGGGGAGCTGTTTTTT. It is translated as CASSLGGTVTGELFF. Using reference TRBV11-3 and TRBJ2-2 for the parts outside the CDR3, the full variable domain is EAGVVQSPRYKIIEKKQPVAFWCNPISGHNTLYWYLQNLGQGPELLIRYENEEAVDDSQLPKDRFSAERLKGVDSTLKIQPAELGDSAVYLCASSLGGTVTGELFFGEGSRLTVL.

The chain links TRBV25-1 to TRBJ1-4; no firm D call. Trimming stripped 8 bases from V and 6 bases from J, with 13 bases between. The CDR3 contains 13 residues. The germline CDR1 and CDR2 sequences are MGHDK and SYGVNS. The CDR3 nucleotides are TGTGCCAGCGCGCTTCGGAGGGATGAAAAACTGTTTTTT. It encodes CASALRRDEKLFF.

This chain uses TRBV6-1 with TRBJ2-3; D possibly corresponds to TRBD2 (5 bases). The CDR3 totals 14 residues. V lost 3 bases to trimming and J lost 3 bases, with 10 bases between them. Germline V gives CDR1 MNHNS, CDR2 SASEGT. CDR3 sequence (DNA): TGTGCCAGCAGTGAGAGGGTGGGGACAGATACGCAGTATTTT. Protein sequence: CASSERVGTDTQYF.

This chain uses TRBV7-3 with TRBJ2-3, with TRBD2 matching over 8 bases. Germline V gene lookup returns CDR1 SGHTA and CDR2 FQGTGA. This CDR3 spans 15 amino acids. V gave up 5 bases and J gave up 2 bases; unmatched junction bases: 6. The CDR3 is CASSRAGGYTDTQYF. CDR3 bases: TGTGCCAGCAGCCGGGCGGGGGGATACACAGATACGCAGTATTTT.

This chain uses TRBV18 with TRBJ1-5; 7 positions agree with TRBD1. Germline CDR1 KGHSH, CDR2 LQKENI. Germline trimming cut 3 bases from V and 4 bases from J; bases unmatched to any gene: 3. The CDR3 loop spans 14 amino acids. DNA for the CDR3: TGTGCCAGCTCACCGGCAGGGGGTAATCAGCCCCAGCATTTT. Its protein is CASSPAGGNQPQHF.

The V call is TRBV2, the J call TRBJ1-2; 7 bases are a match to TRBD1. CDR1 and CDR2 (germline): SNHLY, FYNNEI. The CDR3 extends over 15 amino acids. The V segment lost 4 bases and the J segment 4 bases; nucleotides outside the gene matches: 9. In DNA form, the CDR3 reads TGTGCCAGCAGTGGACAGGGCCTGGTGAGCTATGGCTACACCTTC. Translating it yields CASSGQGLVSYGYTF.

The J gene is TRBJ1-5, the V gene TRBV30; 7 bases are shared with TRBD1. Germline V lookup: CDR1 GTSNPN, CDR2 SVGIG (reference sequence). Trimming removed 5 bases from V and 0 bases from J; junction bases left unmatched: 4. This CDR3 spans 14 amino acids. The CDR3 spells CAWVTGDSNQPQHF. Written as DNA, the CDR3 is TGTGCCTGGGTAACAGGGGATAGCAATCAGCCCCAGCATTTT.

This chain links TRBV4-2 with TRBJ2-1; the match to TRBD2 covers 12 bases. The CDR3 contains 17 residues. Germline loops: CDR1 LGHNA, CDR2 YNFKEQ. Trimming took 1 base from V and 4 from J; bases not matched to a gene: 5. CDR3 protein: CASSQAGLAGMYNEQFF. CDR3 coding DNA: TGTGCCAGCAGCCAAGCAGGACTAGCGGGGATGTACAATGAGCAGTTCTTC.

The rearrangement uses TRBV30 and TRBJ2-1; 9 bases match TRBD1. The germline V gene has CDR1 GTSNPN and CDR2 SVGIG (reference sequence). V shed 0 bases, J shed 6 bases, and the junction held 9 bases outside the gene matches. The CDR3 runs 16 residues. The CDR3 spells CAWSVLRTGVGNEQFF. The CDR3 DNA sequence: TGTGCCTGGAGTGTACTGCGGACAGGGGTCGGCAATGAGCAGTTCTTC. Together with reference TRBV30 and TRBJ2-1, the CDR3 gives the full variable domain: SQTIHQWPATLVQPVGSPLSLECTVEGTSNPNLYWYRQAAGRGLQLLFYSVGIGQISSEVPQNLSASRPQDRQFILSSKKLLLSDSGFYLCAWSVLRTGVGNEQFFGPGTRLTVL.

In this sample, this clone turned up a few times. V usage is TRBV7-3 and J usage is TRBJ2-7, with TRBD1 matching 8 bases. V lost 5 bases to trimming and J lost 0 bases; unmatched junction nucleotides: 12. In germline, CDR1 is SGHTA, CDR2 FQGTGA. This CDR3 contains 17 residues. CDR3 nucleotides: TGTGCCAGCAGCCCAAATCTGGGACAGGAAAGCTCCTACGAGCAGTACTTC. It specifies CASSPNLGQESSYEQYF.

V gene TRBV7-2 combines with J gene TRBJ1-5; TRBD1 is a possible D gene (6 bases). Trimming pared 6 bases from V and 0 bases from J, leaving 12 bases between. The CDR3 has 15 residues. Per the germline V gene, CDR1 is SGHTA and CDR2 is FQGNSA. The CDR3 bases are TGTGCCAGCAGGGATCGACAGGATAGCAATCAGCCCCAGCATTTT. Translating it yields CASRDRQDSNQPQHF.

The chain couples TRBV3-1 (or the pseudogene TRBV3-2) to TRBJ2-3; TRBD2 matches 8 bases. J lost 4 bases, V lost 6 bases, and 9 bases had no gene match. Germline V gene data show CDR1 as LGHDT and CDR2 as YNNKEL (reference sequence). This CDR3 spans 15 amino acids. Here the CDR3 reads CASSPTGGASDTQYF. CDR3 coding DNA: TGTGCCAGCAGTCCCACCGGGGGGGCCTCAGATACGCAGTATTTT.

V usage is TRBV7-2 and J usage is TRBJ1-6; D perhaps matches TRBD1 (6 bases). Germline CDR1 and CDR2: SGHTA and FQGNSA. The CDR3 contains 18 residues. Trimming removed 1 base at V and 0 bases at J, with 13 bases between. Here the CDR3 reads CASSLVVQGSSYNSPLHF. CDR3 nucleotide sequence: TGTGCCAGCAGCTTAGTTGTACAGGGAAGCTCCTATAATTCACCCCTCCACTTT.

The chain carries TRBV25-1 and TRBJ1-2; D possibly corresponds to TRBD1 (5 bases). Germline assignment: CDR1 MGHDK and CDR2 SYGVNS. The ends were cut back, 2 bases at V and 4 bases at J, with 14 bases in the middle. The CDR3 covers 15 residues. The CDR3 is CASSERDSGTYGYTF. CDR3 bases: TGTGCCAGCAGTGAACGGGACTCCGGAACCTATGGCTACACCTTC.

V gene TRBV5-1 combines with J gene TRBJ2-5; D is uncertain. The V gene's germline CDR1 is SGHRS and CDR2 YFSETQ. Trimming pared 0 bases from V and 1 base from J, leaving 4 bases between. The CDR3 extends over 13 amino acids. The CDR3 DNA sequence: TGCGCCAGCAGCTTGGACACCCAAGAGACCCAGTACTTC. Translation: CASSLDTQETQYF. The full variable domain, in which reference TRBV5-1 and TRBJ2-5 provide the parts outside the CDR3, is KAGVTQTPRYLIKTRGQQVTLSCSPISGHRSVSWYQQTPGQGLQFLFEYFSETQRNKGNFPGRFSGRQFSNSRSEMNVSTLELGDSALYLCASSLDTQETQYFGPGTRLLVL.

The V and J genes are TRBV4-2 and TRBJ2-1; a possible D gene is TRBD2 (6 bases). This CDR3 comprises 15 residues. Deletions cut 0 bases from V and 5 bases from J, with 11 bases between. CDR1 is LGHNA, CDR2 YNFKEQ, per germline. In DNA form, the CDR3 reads TGTGCCAGCAGCCAAGATCTAGGAGGGCACAATGAGCAGTTCTTC. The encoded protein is CASSQDLGGHNEQFF.